The 20 T cell receptor beta chains in this list originate from one sample, sequenced in a study of T cells in tuberculosis. Clones were sequenced by immunoSEQ multiplex PCR, and TCRdb holds only the in-frame ones, with some missing. The table has 30,000 or so clones, under 95% seen once; the top ten hold more than 6%. Time point of the sample: new active TB diagnosis, blood taken before or within 7 days of starting treatment. Here the sequenced sample was PBMCs, taken at tuberculosis diagnosis. The source of these receptors is an adult with tuberculosis. Some clones in this sample may be carry-over from other donors' samples.

The rearrangement joins TRBV7-9 to TRBJ2-1; TRBD1 aligns across 7 bases. The trim removed 5 bases at V and 15 bases at J, leaving 7 bases unmatched. Per germline, CDR1 SEHNR and CDR2 FQNEAQ (reference sequence). CDR3 length: 11 residues. The CDR3 protein is CASSLETGRFF. The DNA of the CDR3 is TGTGCCAGCAGCCTCGAGACAGGGCGGTTCTTC.

This rearrangement joins TRBV10-3 to TRBJ2-2; D is perhaps TRBD1 (6 bases). V lost 7 bases and J 6 bases, leaving 12 bases between the germline ends. The germline CDR1 and CDR2 sequences are ENHRY and SYGVKD. CDR3 length: 13 residues. CDR3 nucleotide sequence: TGTGCCATCAAAGAACAGGGACCCGGGGAGCTGTTTTTT. This codes for CAIKEQGPGELFF.

This clone was seen only once. The rearrangement links TRBV7-2 to TRBJ2-7; 11 positions match TRBD1. Germline V gene data show CDR1 as SGHTA and CDR2 as FQGNSA. The V segment lost 1 base and the J segment 6 bases; nucleotides outside the gene matches: 11. The CDR3 runs to 17 residues. This CDR3 reads CASSLVGGTGGIGEQYF. The CDR3 DNA reads TGTGCCAGCAGCTTAGTAGGGGGGACAGGGGGAATTGGCGAGCAGTACTTC.

V gene TRBV2 combines with J gene TRBJ2-3; 9 bases align to TRBD2. The J segment lost 3 bases and the V segment lost 7 bases, leaving 8 bases of the junction unmatched. From germline, CDR1 is SNHLY and CDR2 FYNNEI. This CDR3 region has 15 residues. This CDR3 is CASTRGSGGTDTQYF. The CDR3 bases are TGTGCCAGCACCCGGGGTAGCGGGGGTACAGATACGCAGTATTTT.

This chain joins TRBV9 and TRBJ2-7, with TRBD1 identical over 9 bases. The V gene's germline CDR1 is SGDLS and CDR2 YYNGEE. V was pared by 0 bases and J by 6 bases, with 4 bases of the junction left unmatched. The CDR3 has 14 residues. The CDR3 coding sequence is TGTGCCAGCAGCGTAGGGGGACAGGGAGCCGAGCAGTACTTC. As protein: CASSVGGQGAEQYF.

The chain joins TRBV18 to TRBJ1-6; D perhaps matches TRBD1 (6 bases). Germline V gives CDR1 KGHSH, CDR2 LQKENI. Trimming cost V 3 bases and J 3 bases, with 15 bases left between them. The CDR3 is 17 amino acids. The CDR3 DNA follows: TGTGCCAGCTCACCCAATTACGACAGGAGCTATAATTCACCCCTCCACTTT. Its protein product is CASSPNYDRSYNSPLHF.

The chain carries TRBV5-1 and TRBJ1-1; 8 nucleotides align to TRBD1. Trimming cost V 2 bases and J 6 bases; bases outside gene matches: 6. The CDR3 consists of 14 residues. Germline CDR1 is SGHRS and CDR2 is YFSETQ. For the CDR3, the DNA is TGCGCCAGCAGCTTCGGGACAGGTATTTCTGAAGCTTTCTTT. As protein: CASSFGTGISEAFF.

This sequence joins TRBV28 and TRBJ1-5; TRBD1 aligns across 7 bases. V shed 5 bases, J shed 3 bases, and the junction held 4 bases outside the gene matches. This CDR3 has 14 residues. Looked up from germline, CDR1 is MDHEN and CDR2 is SYDVKM. CDR3 nucleotide sequence: TGTGCCAGCAGTCGGGACAGAAACAATCAGCCCCAGCATTTT. This gives the protein CASSRDRNNQPQHF.

This clone showed up just once. The V and J genes are TRBV2 and TRBJ1-1; D is ambiguous. V lost 4 bases and J lost 7, with 7 bases in between. The CDR3 is 11 amino acids. The germline gives CDR1 SNHLY, CDR2 FYNNEI. The CDR3 DNA follows: TGTGCCAGCAGTGGTAGCTATGAAGCTTTCTTT. It specifies CASSGSYEAFF.

The chain is built from TRBV6-6 and TRBJ1-1; no clear D. The germline gives CDR1 MNHNY, CDR2 SVGAGI (reference sequence). The CDR3 extends over 13 amino acids. The V and J ends lost 1 base and 1 base respectively, with 4 bases between them. In DNA form, the CDR3 reads TGTGCCAGCAGTTACTTATCGAACACTGAAGCTTTCTTT. Protein sequence: CASSYLSNTEAFF.

The J gene is TRBJ1-1, the V gene TRBV5-1; tentatively, D is TRBD1 (5 bases). Trimming left V 0 bases short and J 5 bases short, with 14 bases between. Looked up from germline, CDR1 is SGHRS and CDR2 is YFSETQ. The CDR3 is made up of 15 amino acids. Written as DNA, the CDR3 is TGCGCCAGCAGCTTGGATGACCCAGGGTGGACTGAAGCTTTCTTT. Amino acids: CASSLDDPGWTEAFF. Based on the CDR3 plus reference TRBV5-1 and TRBJ1-1, the full variable domain is KAGVTQTPRYLIKTRGQQVTLSCSPISGHRSVSWYQQTPGQGLQFLFEYFSETQRNKGNFPGRFSGRQFSNSRSEMNVSTLELGDSALYLCASSLDDPGWTEAFFGQGTRLTVV.

This clone was seen once. J is TRBJ2-7 and V is TRBV7-8; tentative D call: TRBD2 (6 bases). CDR3 length equals 16 residues. Per germline, CDR1 SGHVS and CDR2 FQNEAQ. Trimming cost V 0 bases and J 7 bases, with 19 bases left between them. The CDR3 loop is CASSLASRQPGGEQYF. The CDR3 DNA sequence: TGTGCCAGCAGCTTAGCATCCCGCCAGCCTGGGGGGGAGCAGTACTTC.

A few counts support this clone. The V and J genes are TRBV7-9 and TRBJ1-1, with TRBD1 matching over 7 bases. This CDR3 region has 17 residues. The junction had 16 bases not matched to a gene; V was cut back by 3 bases and J by 6 bases. Germline CDR1 reads SEHNR; CDR2 reads FQNEAQ (reference sequence). The CDR3 DNA reads TGTGCCAGCAGCTTCCATGACTGGAAGGGGGCTCGGGCTGAAGCTTTCTTT. This codes for CASSFHDWKGARAEAFF.

The chain uses TRBV9 and TRBJ1-2, with D maybe TRBD1 (5 bases). The CDR3 is made up of 14 amino acids. CDR1 is SGDLS, CDR2 YYNGEE, per germline. Trimming stripped 0 bases from V and 4 bases from J, with 10 bases between. The CDR3 nucleotides are TGTGCCAGCAGCGTAGAAGGGGATGTCTATGGCTACACCTTC. It is translated as CASSVEGDVYGYTF.

The chain couples TRBV11-2 to TRBJ2-7, with TRBD2 identical over 11 bases. The CDR3 is 15 amino acids. With 1 base clipped from V and 4 bases from J, the junction kept 3 bases outside the gene matches. Looked up from germline, CDR1 is SGHAT and CDR2 is FQNNGV. The CDR3 nucleotides read TGTGCCAGCAGCTTAGTAGCGGGGGGGCCATACGAGCAGTACTTC. Its protein product is CASSLVAGGPYEQYF.

In this sample, this clone turned up a few times. The rearrangement uses TRBV7-2 and TRBJ2-7; perhaps TRBD2 as D (6 bases). The CDR3 length is 16 residues. Germline V lookup: CDR1 SGHTA, CDR2 FQGNSA. V lost 1 base, J lost 3 bases, and 16 bases lay in between. Here the CDR3 reads CASSLGQGGIVYEQYF. The CDR3 DNA reads as TGTGCCAGCAGCTTAGGGCAGGGCGGGATAGTCTACGAGCAGTACTTC.

This sequence joins TRBV11-2 and TRBJ2-1; D gene ambiguous. The germline gives CDR1 SGHAT, CDR2 FQNNGV. CDR3 length: 14 amino acids. Trimming took off 0 bases at V and 8 bases at J, with 11 bases between the two ends. This CDR3 is CASSLDPVGDEQFF. The DNA of the CDR3 is TGTGCCAGCAGCTTAGATCCCGTCGGTGATGAGCAGTTCTTC.

The chain is built from TRBV2 and TRBJ2-7; 9 positions agree with TRBD1. This CDR3 has 16 residues. Germline CDR1 reads SNHLY; CDR2 reads FYNNEI. The J segment lost 3 bases and the V segment lost 10 bases, leaving 16 bases of the junction unmatched. In nucleotides, the CDR3 is TGTGCCACCGGAAAACCGGGGACAGGGAAGTACTACGAGCAGTACTTC. Translated, it gives CATGKPGTGKYYEQYF.

This clone was detected only once. The J gene is TRBJ1-2, the V gene TRBV5-1; 8 nucleotides agree with TRBD1. Germline trimming cut 5 bases from V and 4 bases from J; bases unmatched to any gene: 7. The CDR3 totals 14 residues. Germline values: CDR1 SGHRS, CDR2 YFSETQ. DNA for the CDR3: TGCGCCAGCAGACCAGGACAGGGCCCCTATGGCTACACCTTC. Residues: CASRPGQGPYGYTF.

V is TRBV7-8 and J is TRBJ1-4, with 7 bases matching TRBD1. Germline CDR1 is SGHVS and CDR2 is FQNEAQ. V shed 2 bases, J shed 3 bases, and the junction held 12 bases outside the gene matches. The CDR3 is 18 residues long. CDR3 sequence: CASSLSPGTDDSNEKLFF. The CDR3 DNA is TGTGCCAGCAGCTTATCCCCGGGGACAGACGACTCTAATGAAAAACTGTTTTTT.